This entry is about one T cell receptor (beta chain). Its antigen is unknown. These data come from a study of radiotherapy plus CTLA-4 blockade in lung cancer. The CDR3 covers 12 residues. The germline V gene has CDR1 SGHNT and CDR2 YYREEE (reference sequence). The germline V and J ends were trimmed by 4 bases and 6 bases, with 8 bases remaining between them. Repertoires were generated with immunoSEQ multiplex PCR, while TCRdb's copy carries only in-frame clones and drops some. The sample carries about 45,000 clones, 65% to 85% recorded once. Ipilimumab-mediated CTLA-4 blockade plus focal radiation was given to patients having chemo-refractory metastatic non-small-cell lung cancer. Findings and limits, study-wide: Expansion of tumor-derived TCR clones was observed in blood after radiotherapy plus ipilimumab.

This sequence joins TRBV5-4 and TRBJ1-5; D is possibly TRBD1 (6 bases). Sample: peripheral blood, taken from a patient treated with radiotherapy plus ipilimumab. This TCR came from a human donor with non-small cell lung cancer who had stable disease on radiotherapy plus ipilimumab. The CDR3 DNA reads as TGTGCCAGCAGCCTGGACAGTCAGCCCCAGCATTTT. Its translation: CASSLDSQPQHF.